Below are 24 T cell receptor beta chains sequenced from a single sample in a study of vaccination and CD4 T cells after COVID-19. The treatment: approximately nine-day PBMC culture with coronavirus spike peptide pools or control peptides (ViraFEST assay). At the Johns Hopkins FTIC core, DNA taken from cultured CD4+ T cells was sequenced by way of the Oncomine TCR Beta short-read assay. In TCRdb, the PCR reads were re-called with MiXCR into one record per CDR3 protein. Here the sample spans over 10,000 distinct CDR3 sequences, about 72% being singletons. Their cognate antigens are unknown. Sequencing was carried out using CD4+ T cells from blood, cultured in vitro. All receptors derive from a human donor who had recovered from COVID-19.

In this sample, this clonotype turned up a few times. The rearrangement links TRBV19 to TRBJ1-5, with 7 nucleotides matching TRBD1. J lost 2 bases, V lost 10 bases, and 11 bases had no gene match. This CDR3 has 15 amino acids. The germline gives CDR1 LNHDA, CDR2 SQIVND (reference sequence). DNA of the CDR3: TGTGCCACCCAGGACAGGCCGGGCGGCAATCAGCCCCAGCATTTT. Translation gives CATQDRPGGNQPQHF.

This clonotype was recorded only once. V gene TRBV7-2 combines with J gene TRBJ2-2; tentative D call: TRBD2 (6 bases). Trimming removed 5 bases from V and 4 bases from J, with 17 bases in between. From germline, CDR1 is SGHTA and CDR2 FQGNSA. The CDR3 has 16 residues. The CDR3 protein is CASSPEGLARTGELFF. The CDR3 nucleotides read TGTGCCAGCAGCCCGGAGGGGCTAGCGCGCACCGGGGAGCTGTTTTTT.

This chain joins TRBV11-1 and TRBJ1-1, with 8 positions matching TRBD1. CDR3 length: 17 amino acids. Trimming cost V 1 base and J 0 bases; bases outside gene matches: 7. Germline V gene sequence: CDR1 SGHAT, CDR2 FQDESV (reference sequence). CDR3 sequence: CASSLGRQGRVNTEAFF. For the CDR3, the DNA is TGTGCCAGCAGCTTAGGCCGACAGGGGCGGGTGAACACTGAAGCTTTCTTT. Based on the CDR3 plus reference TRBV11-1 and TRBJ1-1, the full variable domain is EAEVAQSPRYKITEKSQAVAFWCDPISGHATLYWYRQILGQGPELLVQFQDESVVDDSQLPKDRFSAERLKGVDSTLKIQPAELGDSAMYLCASSLGRQGRVNTEAFFGQGTRLTVV.

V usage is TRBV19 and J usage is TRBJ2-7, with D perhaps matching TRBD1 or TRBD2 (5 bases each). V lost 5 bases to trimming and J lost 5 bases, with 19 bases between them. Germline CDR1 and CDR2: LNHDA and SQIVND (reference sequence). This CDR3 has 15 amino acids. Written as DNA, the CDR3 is TGTGCCAGTAGTGGTTCCGGGACCAAGGCGCACGAGCAGTACTTC. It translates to CASSGSGTKAHEQYF.

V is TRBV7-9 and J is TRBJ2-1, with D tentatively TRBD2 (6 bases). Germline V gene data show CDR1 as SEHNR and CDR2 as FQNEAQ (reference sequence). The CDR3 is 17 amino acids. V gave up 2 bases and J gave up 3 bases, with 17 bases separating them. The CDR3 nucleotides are TGTGCCAGCAGCTTATGGTCCCTAGCGCTTAACTACAATGAGCAGTTCTTC. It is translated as CASSLWSLALNYNEQFF.

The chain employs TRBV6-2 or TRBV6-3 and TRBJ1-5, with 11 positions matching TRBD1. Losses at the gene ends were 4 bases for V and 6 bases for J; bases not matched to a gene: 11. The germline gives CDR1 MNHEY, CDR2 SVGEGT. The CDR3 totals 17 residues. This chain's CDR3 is CASSWDRGNGRGQPQHF. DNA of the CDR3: TGTGCCAGCAGTTGGGACAGGGGGAACGGTCGGGGTCAGCCCCAGCATTTT.

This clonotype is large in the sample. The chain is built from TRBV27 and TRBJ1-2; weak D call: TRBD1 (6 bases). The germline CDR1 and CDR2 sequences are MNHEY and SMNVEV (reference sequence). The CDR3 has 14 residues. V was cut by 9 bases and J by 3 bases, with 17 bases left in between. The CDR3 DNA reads TGTGCCAGTCGCGGACAGTCCCCACACTATGGCTACACCTTC. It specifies CASRGQSPHYGYTF.

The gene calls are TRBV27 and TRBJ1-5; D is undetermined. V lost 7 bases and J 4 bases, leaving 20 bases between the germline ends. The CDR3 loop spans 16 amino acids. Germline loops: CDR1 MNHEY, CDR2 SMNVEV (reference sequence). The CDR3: CASKRAARWENQPQHF. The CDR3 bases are TGTGCCAGCAAAAGGGCAGCCCGGTGGGAAAATCAGCCCCAGCATTTT.

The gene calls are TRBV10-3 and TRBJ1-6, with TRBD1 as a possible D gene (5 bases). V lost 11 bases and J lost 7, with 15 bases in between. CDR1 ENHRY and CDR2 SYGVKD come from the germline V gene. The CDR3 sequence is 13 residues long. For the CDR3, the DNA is TGTGCCCAGAGGTCGGGGGTAAATTCACCCCTCCACTTT. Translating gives CAQRSGVNSPLHF.

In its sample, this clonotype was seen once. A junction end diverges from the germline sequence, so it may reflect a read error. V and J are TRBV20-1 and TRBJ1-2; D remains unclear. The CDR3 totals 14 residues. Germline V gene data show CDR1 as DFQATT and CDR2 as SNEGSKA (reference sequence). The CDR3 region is CSARDQTVPTLYHF. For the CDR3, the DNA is TGCAGTGCTAGAGATCAGACGGTCCCGACGCTGTACCACTTC.

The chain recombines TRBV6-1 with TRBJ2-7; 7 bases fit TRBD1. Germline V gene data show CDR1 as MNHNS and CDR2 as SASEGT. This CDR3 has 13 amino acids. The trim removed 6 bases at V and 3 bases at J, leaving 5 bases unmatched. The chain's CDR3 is CASSRTGYYEQYF. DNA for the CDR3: TGTGCCAGCAGCCGGACAGGATACTACGAGCAGTACTTC.

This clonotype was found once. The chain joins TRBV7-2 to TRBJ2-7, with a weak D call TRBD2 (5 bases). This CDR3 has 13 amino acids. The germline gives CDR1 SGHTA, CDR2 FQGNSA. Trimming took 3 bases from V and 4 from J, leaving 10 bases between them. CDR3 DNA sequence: TGTGCCAGCAGCTTGACTGACTATTACGAGCAGTACTTC. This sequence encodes CASSLTDYYEQYF.

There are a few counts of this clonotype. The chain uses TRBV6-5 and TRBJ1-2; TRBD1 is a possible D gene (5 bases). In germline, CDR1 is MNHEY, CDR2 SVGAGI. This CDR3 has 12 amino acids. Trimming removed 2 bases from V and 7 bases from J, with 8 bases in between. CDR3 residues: CASSYLGGGYTF. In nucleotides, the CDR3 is TGTGCCAGCAGTTACCTGGGGGGTGGCTACACCTTC.

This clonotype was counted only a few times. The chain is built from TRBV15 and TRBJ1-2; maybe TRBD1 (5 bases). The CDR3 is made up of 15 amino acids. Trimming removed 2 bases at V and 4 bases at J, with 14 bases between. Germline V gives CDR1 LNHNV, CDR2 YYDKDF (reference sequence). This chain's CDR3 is CATSRPGDGLYGYTF. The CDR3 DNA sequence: TGTGCCACCAGCAGACCTGGGGACGGTCTCTATGGCTACACCTTC.

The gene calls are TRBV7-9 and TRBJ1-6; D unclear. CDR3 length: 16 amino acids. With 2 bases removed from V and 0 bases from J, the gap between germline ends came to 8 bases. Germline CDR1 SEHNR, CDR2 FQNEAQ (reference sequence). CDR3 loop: CASSLMSRSYNSPLHF. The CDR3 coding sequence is TGTGCCAGCAGCTTAATGTCCCGCTCCTATAATTCACCCCTCCACTTT.

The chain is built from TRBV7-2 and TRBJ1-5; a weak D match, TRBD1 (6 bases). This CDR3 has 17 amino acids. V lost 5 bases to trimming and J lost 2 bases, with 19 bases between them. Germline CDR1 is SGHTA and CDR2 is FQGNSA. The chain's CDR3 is CASSIEGHPRGNQPQHF. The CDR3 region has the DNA TGTGCCAGCAGCATAGAGGGACACCCCAGGGGCAATCAGCCCCAGCATTTT.

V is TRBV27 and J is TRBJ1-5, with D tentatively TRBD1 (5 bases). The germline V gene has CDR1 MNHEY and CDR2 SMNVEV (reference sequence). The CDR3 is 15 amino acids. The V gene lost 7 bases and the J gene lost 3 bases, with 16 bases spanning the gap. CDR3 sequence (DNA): TGTGCCAGCATCCCGGGACGGAGAAACAATCAGCCCCAGCATTTT. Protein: CASIPGRRNNQPQHF.

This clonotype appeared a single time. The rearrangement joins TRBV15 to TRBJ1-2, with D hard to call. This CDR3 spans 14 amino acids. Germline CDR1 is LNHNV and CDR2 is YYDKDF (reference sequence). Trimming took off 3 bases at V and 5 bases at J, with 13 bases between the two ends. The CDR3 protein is CATSSRGVSYGYTF. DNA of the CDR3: TGTGCCACCAGCAGTCGTGGAGTCTCGTATGGCTACACCTTC.

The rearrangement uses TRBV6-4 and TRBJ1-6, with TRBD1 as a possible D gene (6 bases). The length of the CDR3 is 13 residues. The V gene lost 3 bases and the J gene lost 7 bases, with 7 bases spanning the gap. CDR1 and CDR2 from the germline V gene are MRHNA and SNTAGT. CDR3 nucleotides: TGTGCCAGCAGTGAGCAGGGGAATTCACCCCTCCACTTT. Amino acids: CASSEQGNSPLHF.

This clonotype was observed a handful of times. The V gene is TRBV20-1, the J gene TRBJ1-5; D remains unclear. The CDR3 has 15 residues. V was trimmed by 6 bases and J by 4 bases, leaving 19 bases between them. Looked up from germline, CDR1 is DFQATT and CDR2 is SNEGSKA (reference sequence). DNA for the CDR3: TGCAGTGCAGAAGAGAGTAACAGAAGGAATCAGCCCCAGCATTTT. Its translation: CSAEESNRRNQPQHF.

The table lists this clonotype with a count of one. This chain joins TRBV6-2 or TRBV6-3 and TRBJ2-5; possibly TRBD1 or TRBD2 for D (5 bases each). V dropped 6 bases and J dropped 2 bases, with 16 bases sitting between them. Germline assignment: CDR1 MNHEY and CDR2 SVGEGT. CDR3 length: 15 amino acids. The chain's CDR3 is CASSRGWRQQETQYF. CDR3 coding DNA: TGTGCCAGCAGCCGGGGCTGGCGGCAACAAGAGACCCAGTACTTC.

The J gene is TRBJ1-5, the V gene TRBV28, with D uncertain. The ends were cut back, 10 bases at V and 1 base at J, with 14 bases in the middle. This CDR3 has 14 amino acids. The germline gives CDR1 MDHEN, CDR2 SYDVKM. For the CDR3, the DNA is TGTGCCATGCAGCGGCAGGCAAGCAATCAGCCCCAGCATTTT. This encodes CAMQRQASNQPQHF.

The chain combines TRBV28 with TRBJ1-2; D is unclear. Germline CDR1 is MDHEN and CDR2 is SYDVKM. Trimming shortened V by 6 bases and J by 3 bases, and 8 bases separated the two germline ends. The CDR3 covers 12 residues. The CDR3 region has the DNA TGTGCCAGCAGAACCAAGGACTATGGCTACACCTTC. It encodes CASRTKDYGYTF.

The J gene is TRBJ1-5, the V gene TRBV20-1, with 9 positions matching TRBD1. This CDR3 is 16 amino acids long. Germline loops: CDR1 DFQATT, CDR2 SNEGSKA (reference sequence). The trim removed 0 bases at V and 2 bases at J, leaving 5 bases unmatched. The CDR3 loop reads CSARDPRQGGNQPQHF. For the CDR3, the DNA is TGCAGTGCTAGAGACCCAAGACAGGGGGGCAATCAGCCCCAGCATTTT.